Given below is one TCR beta chain in context. This entry is derived from a study of blood T cell repertoires in COVID-19. The wider study: Sites across the United States, Italy and Spain contributed samples from acute and convalescent COVID-19. PBMCs, B-cell-depleted T cells, or T cells were the source of the cDNA or gDNA that made up the material.

Germline V gives CDR1 MGHRA, CDR2 YSYEKL. This CDR3 region has 16 residues. The J segment lost 10 bases and the V segment lost 1 base, leaving 7 bases of the junction unmatched. In the original analysis: Reference gene primer amplification in the assay estimated nucleated cell counts. The data were produced by immunoSEQ multiplex PCR, yet TCRdb's version contains in-frame clones alone and is incomplete. That table supplies the V and J calls and clone size; D and trimming were determined from the DNA. Seen here are 40,000 to 65,000 clones, 65% to 80% observed once, and the top ten hold 15%. This TCR derives from a human donor with active or convalescent COVID-19. The donor label of this sample is uncertain. This chain connects TRBV4-1 to TRBJ1-6, with 10 bases matching TRBD1. Sequenced input: peripheral blood. CDR3 sequence (DNA): TGCGCCAGCAGCCAAGCCGACAGGGGGCAAGAATCACCCCTCCACTTT. It encodes CASSQADRGQESPLHF.